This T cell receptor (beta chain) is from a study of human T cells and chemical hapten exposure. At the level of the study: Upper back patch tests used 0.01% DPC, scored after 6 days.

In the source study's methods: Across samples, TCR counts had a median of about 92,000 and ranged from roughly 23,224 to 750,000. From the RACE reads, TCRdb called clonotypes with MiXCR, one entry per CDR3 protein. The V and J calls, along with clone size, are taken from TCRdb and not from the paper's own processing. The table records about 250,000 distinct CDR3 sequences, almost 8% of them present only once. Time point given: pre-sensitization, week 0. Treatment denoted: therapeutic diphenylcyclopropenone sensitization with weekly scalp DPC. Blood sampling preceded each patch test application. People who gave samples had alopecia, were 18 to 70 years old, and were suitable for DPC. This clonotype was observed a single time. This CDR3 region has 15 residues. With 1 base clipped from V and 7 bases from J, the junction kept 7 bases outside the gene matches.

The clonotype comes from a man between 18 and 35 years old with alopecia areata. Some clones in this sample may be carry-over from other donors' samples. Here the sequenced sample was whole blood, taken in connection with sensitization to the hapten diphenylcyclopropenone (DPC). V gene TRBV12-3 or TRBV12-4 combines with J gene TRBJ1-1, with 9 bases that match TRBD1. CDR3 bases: TGTGCCAGCAGTTTAGACTACAGGGGGCTGATTGAAGCTTTCTTT. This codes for CASSLDYRGLIEAFF.